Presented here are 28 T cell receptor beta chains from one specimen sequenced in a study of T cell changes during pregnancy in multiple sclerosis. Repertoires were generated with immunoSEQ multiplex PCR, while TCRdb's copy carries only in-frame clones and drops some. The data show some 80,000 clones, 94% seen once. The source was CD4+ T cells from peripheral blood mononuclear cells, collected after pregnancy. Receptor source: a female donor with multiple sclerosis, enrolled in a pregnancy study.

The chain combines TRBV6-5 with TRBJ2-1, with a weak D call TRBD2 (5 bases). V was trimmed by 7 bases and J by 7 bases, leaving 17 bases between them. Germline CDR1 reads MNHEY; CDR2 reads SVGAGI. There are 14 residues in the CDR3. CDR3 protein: CASTPGVAGNEQFF. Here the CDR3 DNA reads TGTGCCAGCACCCCCGGGGTAGCTGGTAATGAGCAGTTCTTC.

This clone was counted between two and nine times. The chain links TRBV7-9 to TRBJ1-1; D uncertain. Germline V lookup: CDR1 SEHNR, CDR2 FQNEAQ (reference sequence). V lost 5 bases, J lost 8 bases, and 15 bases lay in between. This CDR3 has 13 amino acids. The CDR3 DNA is TGTGCCAGCAGCCTCGTCCCTACGGGGGAAGCTTTCTTT. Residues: CASSLVPTGEAFF. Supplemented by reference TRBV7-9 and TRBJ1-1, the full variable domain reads DTGVSQNPRHKITKRGQNVTFRCDPISEHNRLYWYRQTLGQGPEFLTYFQNEAQLEKSRLLSDRFSAERPKGSFSTLEIQRTEQGDSAMYLCASSLVPTGEAFFGQGTRLTVV.

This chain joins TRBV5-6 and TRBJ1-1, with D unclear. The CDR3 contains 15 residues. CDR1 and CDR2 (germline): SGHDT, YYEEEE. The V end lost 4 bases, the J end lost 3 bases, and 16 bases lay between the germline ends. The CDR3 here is CASSPRPGGDTEAFF. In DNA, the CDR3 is TGTGCCAGCAGCCCCCGGCCGGGCGGGGACACTGAAGCTTTCTTT. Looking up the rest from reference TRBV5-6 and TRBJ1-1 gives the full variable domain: DAGVTQSPTHLIKTRGQQVTLRCSPKSGHDTVSWYQQALGQGPQFIFQYYEEEERQRGNFPDRFSGHQFPNYSSELNVNALLLGDSALYLCASSPRPGGDTEAFFGQGTRLTVV.

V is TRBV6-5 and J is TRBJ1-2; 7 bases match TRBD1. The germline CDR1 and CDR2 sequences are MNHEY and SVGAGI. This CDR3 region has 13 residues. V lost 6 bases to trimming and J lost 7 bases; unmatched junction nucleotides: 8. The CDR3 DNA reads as TGTGCCAGCAGACCCACAGGGGCGGGTGGCTACACCTTC. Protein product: CASRPTGAGGYTF.

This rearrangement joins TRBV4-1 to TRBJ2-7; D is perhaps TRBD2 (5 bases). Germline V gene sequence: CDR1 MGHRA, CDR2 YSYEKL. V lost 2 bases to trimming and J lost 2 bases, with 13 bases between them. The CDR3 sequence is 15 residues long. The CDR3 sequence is CASSQLARVPYEQYF. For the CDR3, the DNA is TGCGCCAGCAGCCAATTAGCGAGAGTCCCCTACGAGCAGTACTTC.

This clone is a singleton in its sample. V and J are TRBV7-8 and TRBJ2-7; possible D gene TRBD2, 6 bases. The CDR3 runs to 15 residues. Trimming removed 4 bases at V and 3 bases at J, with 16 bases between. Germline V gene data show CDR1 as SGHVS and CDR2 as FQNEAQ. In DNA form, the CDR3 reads TGTGCCAGCAGCTACTCCGGGACTCCAGGCTACGAGCAGTACTTC. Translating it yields CASSYSGTPGYEQYF.

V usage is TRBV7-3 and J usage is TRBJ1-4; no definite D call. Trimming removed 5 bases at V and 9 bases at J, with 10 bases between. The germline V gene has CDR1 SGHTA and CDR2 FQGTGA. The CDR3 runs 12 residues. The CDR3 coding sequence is TGTGCCAGCAGCCCTCGGAGGAAAAAACTGTTTTTT. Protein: CASSPRRKKLFF.

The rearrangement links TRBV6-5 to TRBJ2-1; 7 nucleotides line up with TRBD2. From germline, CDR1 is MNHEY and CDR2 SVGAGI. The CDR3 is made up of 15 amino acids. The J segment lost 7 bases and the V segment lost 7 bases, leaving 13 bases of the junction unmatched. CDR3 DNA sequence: TGTGCCAGCAAGATGACTAGCATCTTGGGGAATGAGCAGTTCTTC. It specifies CASKMTSILGNEQFF.

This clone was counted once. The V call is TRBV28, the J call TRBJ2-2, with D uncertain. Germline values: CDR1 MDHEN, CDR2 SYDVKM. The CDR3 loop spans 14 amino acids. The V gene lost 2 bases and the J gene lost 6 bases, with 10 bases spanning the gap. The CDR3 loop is CASSLGAVAGELFF. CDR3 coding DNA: TGTGCCAGCAGTTTAGGCGCGGTGGCCGGGGAGCTGTTTTTT.

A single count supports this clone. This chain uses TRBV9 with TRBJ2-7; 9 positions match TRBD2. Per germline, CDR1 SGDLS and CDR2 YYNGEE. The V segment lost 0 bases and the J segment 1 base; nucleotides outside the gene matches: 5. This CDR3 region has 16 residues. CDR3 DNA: TGTGCCAGCAGCGTAGCTCCGGCGGGAGGGTCCTACGAGCAGTACTTC. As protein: CASSVAPAGGSYEQYF.

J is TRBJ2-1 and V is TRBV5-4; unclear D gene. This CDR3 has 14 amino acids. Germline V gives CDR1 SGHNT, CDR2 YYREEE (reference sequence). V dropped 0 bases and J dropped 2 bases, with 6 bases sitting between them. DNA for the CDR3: TGTGCCAGCAGCTTGGGAGCAACCTACAATGAGCAGTTCTTC. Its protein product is CASSLGATYNEQFF.

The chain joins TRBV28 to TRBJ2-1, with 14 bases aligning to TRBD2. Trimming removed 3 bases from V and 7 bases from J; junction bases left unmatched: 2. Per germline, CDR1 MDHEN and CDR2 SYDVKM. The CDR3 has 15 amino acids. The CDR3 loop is CASSLGTSGSNEQFF. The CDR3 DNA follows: TGTGCCAGCAGTTTGGGGACTAGCGGGAGTAATGAGCAGTTCTTC.

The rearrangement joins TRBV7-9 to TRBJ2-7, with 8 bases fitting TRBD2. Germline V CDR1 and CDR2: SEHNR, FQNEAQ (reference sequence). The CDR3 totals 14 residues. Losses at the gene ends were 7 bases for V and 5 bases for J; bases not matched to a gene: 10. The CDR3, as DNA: TGTGCCAGCAATAATCCGGGAGGGCCTGACGAGCAGTACTTC. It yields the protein CASNNPGGPDEQYF.

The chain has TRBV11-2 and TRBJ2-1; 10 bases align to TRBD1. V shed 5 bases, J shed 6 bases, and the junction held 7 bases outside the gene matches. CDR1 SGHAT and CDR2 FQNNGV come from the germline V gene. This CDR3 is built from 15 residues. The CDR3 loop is CASSLHRDRGNEQFF. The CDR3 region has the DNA TGTGCCAGCAGCCTCCACCGGGACAGGGGCAATGAGCAGTTCTTC.

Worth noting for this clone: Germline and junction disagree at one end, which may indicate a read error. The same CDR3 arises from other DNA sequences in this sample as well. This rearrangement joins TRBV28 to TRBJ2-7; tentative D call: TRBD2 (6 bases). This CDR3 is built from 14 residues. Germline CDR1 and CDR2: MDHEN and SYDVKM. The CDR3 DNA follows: TGTGCCAGCAGTTTCATAGGAGGGAAATACGAGCAATACTTC. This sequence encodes CASSFIGGKYEQYF.

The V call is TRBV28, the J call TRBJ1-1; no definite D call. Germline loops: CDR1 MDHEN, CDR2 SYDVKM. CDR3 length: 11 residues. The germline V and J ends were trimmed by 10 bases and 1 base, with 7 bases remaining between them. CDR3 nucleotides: TGTGCCACAGAAGAGAACACTGAAGCTTTCTTT. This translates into CATEENTEAFF.

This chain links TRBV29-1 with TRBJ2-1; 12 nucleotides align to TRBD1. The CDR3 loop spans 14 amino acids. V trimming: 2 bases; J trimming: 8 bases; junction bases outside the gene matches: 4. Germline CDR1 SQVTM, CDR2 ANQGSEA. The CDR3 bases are TGCAGCGTTGAATCCGGGACAGGGGGCTATGAGCAGTTCTTC. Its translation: CSVESGTGGYEQFF.

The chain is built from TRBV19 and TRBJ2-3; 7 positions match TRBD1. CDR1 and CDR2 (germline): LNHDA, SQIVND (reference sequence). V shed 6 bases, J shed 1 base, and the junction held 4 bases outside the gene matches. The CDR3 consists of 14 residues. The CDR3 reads CASRVDRGTDTQYF. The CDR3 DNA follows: TGTGCCAGTAGAGTAGACAGGGGCACAGATACGCAGTATTTT.

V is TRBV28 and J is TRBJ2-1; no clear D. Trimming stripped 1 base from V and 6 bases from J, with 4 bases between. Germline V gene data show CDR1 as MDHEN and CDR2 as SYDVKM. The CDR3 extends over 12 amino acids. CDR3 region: CASSLSGNEQFF. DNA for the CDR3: TGTGCCAGCAGTTTATCCGGCAATGAGCAGTTCTTC. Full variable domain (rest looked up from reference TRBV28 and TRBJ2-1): DVKVTQSSRYLVKRTGEKVFLECVQDMDHENMFWYRQDPGLGLRLIYFSYDVKMKEKGDIPEGYSVSREKKERFSLILESASTNQTSMYLCASSLSGNEQFFGPGTRLTVL.

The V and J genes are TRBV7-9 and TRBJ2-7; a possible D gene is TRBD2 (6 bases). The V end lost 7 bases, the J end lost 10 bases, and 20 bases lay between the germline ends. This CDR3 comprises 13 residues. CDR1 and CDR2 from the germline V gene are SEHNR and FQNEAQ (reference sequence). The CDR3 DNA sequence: TGTGCCAGCACCCTAGGGGAATGGGGGGTCCAGTACTTC. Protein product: CASTLGEWGVQYF.

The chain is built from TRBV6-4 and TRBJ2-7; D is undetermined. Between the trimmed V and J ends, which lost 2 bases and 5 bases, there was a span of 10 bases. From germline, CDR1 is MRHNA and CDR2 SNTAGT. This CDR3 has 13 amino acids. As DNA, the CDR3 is TGTGCCAGCAGTGACGTCACATTCCACGAGCAGTACTTC. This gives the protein CASSDVTFHEQYF.

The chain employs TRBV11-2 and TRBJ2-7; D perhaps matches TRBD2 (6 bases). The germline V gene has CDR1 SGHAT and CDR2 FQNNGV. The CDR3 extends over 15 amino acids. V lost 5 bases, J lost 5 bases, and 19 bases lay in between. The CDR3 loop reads CASSPAGIVVDEQYF. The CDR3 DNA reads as TGTGCCAGCAGCCCTGCGGGAATAGTGGTGGACGAGCAGTACTTC.

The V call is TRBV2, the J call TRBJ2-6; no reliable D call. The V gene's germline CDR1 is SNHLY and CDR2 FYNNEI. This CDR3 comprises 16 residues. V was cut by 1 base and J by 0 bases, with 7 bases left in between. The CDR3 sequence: CASSEGQFSGANVLTF. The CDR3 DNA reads TGTGCCAGCAGTGAAGGGCAGTTCTCTGGGGCCAACGTCCTGACTTTC.

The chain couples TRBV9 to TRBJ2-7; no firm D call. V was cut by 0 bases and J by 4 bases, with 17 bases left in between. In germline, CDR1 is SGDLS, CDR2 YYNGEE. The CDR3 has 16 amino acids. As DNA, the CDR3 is TGTGCCAGCAGCGTAGCCTCGGAGAGCACCATGTACGAGCAGTACTTC. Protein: CASSVASESTMYEQYF.

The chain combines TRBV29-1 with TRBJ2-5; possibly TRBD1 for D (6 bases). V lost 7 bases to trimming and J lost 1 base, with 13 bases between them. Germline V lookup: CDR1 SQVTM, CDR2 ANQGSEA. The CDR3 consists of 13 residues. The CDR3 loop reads CSAADSSQETQYF. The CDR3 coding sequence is TGCAGCGCCGCGGACAGCTCCCAAGAGACCCAGTACTTC.

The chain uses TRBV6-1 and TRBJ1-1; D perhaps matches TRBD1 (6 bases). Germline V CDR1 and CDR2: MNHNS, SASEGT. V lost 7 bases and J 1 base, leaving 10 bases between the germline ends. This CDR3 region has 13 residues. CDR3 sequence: CASTRTENTEAFF. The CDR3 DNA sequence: TGTGCCAGCACAAGGACAGAGAACACTGAAGCTTTCTTT.

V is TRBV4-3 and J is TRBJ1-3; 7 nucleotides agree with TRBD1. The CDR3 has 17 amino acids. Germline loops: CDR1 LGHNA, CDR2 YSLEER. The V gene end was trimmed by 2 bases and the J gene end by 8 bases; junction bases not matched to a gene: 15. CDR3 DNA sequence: TGCGCCAGCAGCCAACATATCTCTGAAGGGGGCTTTGACACCATATATTTT. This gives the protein CASSQHISEGGFDTIYF.

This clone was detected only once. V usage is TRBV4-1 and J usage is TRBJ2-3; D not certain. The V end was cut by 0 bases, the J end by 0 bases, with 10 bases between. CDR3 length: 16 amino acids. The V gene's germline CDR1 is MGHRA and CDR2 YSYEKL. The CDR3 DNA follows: TGCGCCAGCAGCCAAGACGCCGACGGGAGCACAGATACGCAGTATTTT. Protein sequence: CASSQDADGSTDTQYF.